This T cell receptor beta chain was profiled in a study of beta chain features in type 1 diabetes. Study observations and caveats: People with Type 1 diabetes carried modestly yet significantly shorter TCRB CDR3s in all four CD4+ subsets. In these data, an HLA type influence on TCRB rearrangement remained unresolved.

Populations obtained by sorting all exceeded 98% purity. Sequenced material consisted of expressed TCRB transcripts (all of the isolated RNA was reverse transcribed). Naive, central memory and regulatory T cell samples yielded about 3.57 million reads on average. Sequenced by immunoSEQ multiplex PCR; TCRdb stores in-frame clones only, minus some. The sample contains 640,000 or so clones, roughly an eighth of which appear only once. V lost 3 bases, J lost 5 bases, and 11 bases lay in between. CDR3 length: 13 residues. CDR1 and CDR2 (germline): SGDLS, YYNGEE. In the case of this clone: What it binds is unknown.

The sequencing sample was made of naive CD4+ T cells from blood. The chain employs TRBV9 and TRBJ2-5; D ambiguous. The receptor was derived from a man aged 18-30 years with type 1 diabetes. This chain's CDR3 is CASSAWSGETQYF. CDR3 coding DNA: TGTGCCAGCAGCGCCTGGTCGGGCGAGACCCAGTACTTC.